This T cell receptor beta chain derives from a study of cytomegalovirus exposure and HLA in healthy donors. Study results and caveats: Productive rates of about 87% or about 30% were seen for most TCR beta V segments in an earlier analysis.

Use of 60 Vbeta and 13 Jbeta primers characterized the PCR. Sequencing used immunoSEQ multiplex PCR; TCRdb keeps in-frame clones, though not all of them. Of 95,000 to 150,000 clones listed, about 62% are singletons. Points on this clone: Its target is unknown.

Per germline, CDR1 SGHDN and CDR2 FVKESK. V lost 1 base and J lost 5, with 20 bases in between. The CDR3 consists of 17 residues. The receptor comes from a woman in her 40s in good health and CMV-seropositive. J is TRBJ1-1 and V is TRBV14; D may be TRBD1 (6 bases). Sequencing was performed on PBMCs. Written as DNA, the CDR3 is TGTGCCAGCAGCCAAGCGGGTACAGGGCTGAGGTATACTGAAGCTTTCTTT. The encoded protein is CASSQAGTGLRYTEAFF.